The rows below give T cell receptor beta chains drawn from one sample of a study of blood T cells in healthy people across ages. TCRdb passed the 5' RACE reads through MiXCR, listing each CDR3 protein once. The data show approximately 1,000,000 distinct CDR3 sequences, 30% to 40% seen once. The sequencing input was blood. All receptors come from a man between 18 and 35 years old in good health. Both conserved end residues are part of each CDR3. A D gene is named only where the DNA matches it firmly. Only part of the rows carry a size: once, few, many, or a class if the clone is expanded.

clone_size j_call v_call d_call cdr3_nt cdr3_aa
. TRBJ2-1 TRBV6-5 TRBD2 TGTGCCAGCAGTTACATGAACGCCGGACTAGCGGGATATAGCTCCTACAATGAGCAGTTCTTC CASSYMNAGLAGYSSYNEQFF
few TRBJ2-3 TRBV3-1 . TGTGCCAGCAGCCAGAACCCGTTCTCGTCCGATACGCAGTATTTT CASSQNPFSSDTQYF
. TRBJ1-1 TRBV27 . TGTGCCAGCGCCACGGGGTCGAACACTGAAGCTTTCTTT CASATGSNTEAFF
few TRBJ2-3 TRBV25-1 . TGTGCCAGCAGCGAGACATATCAGGGAGATACGCAGTATTTT CASSETYQGDTQYF
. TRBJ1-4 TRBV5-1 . TGCGCCAGCAGCTTGGGGGGCTCAGCTAATGAAAGACTGTTTTTT CASSLGGSANERLFF
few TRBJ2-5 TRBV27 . TGTGCCAGCAGTTTGGACAGCACAACTCAAGAGACCCAGTACTTC CASSLDSTTQETQYF
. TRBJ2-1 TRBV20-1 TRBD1 TGCAGTGCTAGAGGACAGGGTGGAAGGGACAATGAGCAGTTCTTC CSARGQGGRDNEQFF
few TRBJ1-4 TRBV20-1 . TGCAGTGCTAGAGATCAGGACAGTGAAAAACTGTTTTTT CSARDQDSEKLFF
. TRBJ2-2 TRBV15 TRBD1 TGTGCCACCAGCAGAGAAGGGCGGGACAGGGATGATTGGAAAACCCGGGAGCTGTTTTTT CATSREGRDRDDWKTRELFF
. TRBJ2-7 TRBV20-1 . TGCAGTGCTCACGACGCGGGGTCCTCCTACGAGCAGTACTTC CSAHDAGSSYEQYF
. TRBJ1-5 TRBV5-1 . TGCGCCAGCAGCCCTCTGAGCAAAAATCAGCCCCAGCATTTT CASSPLSKNQPQHF
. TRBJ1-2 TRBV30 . TGTGCCTGGAGTGTACGGAGGACATCTAACTATGGCTACACCTTC CAWSVRRTSNYGYTF
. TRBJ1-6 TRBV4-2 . TGTGCCAGCAGCCAAGCGGCGGGGTTTTCACCCCTCCACTTT CASSQAAGFSPLHF
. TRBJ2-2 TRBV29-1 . TGCAGCGTTGCCGGCTATGGGGACACCGGGGAGCTGTTTTTT CSVAGYGDTGELFF
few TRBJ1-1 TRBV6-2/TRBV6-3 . TGTGCCAGCATGACCGGGGGGGGTGAAGCTTTCTTT CASMTGGGEAFF
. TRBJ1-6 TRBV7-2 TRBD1 TGTGCCAGCAGCTTACGGGACAGGGGGTTTCATTCACCCCTCCACTTT CASSLRDRGFHSPLHF
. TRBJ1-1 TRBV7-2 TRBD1 TGTGCCAGCAGCCAAAGGACAGGGAGTGAAGCTTTCTTT CASSQRTGSEAFF
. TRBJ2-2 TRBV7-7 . TGTGCCAGCCAGGGTTTTGGCACCGGGGAGCTGTTTTTT CASQGFGTGELFF
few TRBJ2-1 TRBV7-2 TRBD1 TGTGCCAGCAGCTTATGGGGGACAGGATCCTACAATGAGCAGTTCTTC CASSLWGTGSYNEQFF
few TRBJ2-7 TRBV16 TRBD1 TGTGCCAGCAGCCAGTCTCGGACAGGGTACTACGAGCAGTACTTC CASSQSRTGYYEQYF
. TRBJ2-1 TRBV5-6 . TGTGCCAGCAGCTCTGTGATTTTCATCCGGGACGGACGAAGGAATGAGCAGTTCTTC CASSSVIFIRDGRRNEQFF
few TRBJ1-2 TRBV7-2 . TGTGCCAGCAGCTTGGGGGCAGGGGTGGACTATGGCTACACCTTC CASSLGAGVDYGYTF
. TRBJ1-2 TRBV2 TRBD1 TGTGCCAGCAGTGAATATCGGACAGGGACTACTCGGGACACCTTC CASSEYRTGTTRDTF
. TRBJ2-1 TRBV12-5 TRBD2 TGTGCTAGTGCTAGAAGCGGGGGGGGCAATGAGCAGTTCTTC CASARSGGGNEQFF
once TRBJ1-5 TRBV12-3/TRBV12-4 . TGTGCCTGCAGTTTACAGGGCGGCAATCAGCCCCAGCATTTT CACSLQGGNQPQHF
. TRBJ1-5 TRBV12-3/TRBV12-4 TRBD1 TGTGCCAGCAGTCCCGGGACAGGGATTTTTCAGCCCCAGCATTTT CASSPGTGIFQPQHF
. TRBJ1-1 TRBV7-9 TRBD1 TGTGCCAGCAGCTTACAGGGGGCGGAGCACACTGAAGCTTTCTTT CASSLQGAEHTEAFF
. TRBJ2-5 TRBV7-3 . TGTGCCAGCAGCCTTACATTAACGGGGACGAAGGATGAGCAGTACTTC CASSLTLTGTKDEQYF
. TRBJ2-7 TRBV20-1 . TGCAGTGCCAAGGACCTCTCTTACGAGCAGTACTTC CSAKDLSYEQYF
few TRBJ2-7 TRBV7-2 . TGTGCCAGCAGCGCATCCACCAGCTACGAGCAGTACTTC CASSASTSYEQYF
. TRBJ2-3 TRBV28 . TGTGCCAGCAGTCCCCCGCATGGGGCCGCAGATACGCAGTATTTT CASSPPHGAADTQYF
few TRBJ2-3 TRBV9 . TGTGCCAGCAGCGTAGCTGTAGTAAGAACAGATACGCAGTATTTT CASSVAVVRTDTQYF
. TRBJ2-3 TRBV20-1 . TGCAGTGCTTCGGGCAGCCCAAGCACAGATACGCAGTATTTT CSASGSPSTDTQYF
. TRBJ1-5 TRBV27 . TGTGCCAGCAGTTTCGAGGGGCGACCAAATCAGCCCCAGCATTTT CASSFEGRPNQPQHF
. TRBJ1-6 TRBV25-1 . TGTGCCAGCACCCCGAGAGGGAATTCACCCCTCCACTTT CASTPRGNSPLHF
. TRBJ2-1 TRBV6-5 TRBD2 TGTGCCAGCAGTTTAGCGGGGGGGGCGCATGAGCAGTTCTTC CASSLAGGAHEQFF
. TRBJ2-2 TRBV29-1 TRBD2 TGCAGCGTTGCGGCGGGGGTGGGCACCGGGGAGCTGTTTTTT CSVAAGVGTGELFF